This T cell receptor (beta chain) was found in a study of spatial heterogeneity in lung cancer. About the study: Raw reads showed each unique TCR and UMI combination turning up more than ten times on average. Study findings and constraints: One measure, the expanded intratumoral alpha and beta TCR count, tracked tumor mutation counts.

TCRdb itself ran the 5' RACE reads through MiXCR, one entry per CDR3 protein. The sample has about 13,000 distinct CDR3 sequences, approximately 4.6% seen once. Time point in this sample: sample taken at primary tumor resection. Unsorted whole RNA from tumor, nontumor lung or frozen PBMC underwent sequencing. V lost 7 bases and J lost 0, with 5 bases in between. Germline CDR1 SQVTM, CDR2 ANQGSEA. This CDR3 region has 11 residues. The table lists this clonotype with many counts. Its target is not known. This beta chain represents an off-target read in a library built for alpha chains; its size is of limited meaning.

This TCR was sampled from a male donor with early-stage non-small cell lung cancer. The chain recombines TRBV29-1 with TRBJ2-3; D unresolved. This specimen was lung tumor tissue, taken at surgery. This CDR3 is CSATSTDTQYF. The CDR3 DNA is TGCAGCGCGACGAGCACAGATACGCAGTATTTT.